This note documents a single T cell receptor (beta chain) sequence. What this receptor recognizes is not known. Base qualities are not at hand, and no much larger clone is one base apart. The germline V gene provides CDR1 SGHRS and CDR2 YFSETQ. V is cut by 5 bases and J by 0 bases, and the space between the germline ends is 9 bases. From its cysteine to its phenylalanine, the CDR3 spans 14 amino acids. CDR3 DNA only is kept here, 42 bases in frame from base 1. This record comes from a study of blood T cell repertoires in COVID-19 (dated by TCRdb to about 2020). General notes on the study: For ImmuneRACE Cohort 3, a participant was defined as recovered based on two consecutive negative NP/OP PCR tests, clearance by a healthcare professional, or resolution of symptoms. Samples from collaborators originated in the United States, Italy and Spain and spanned both the acute and convalescent phases of COVID-19. The prospective study material was composed of cDNA or gDNA derived from T cells, B-cell-depleted T cells, or PBMCs. The dataset comprised deeply sampled blood TCRbeta repertoires from subjects exposed to, actively infected with, or recovered from COVID-19. The repertoires were released in a freely available public database intended as a resource for research on the immune response to SARS-CoV-2. The samples were drawn from two sources: the first 160 participants of the ongoing ImmuneRACE study, and 1,000 to 1,500 subjects contributed by 6 global collaborators. Nearly every sample came with metadata listing a de-identified subject ID, COVID-19 status, age in years and sex. HLA class I and class II types, where available, came from metadata supplied by the sample provider rather than from assay-based typing. Paper-wide results and their limitations: The quantity of clinical and demographic metadata differed by source and by participant and was supplied without curation.

TCRbeta CDR3 regions were amplified from genomic DNA by means of the immunoSEQ Assay, a bias-controlled multiplex PCR. As for the original processing: The number of nucleated cells in each sample was estimated by amplification of reference gene primers within the assay. To quantify the absolute abundance of each unique TCRbeta CDR3 rearrangement, sequence reads were collapsed and filtered. Productive Simpson clonality was computed per sample as the square root of Simpson's diversity index over productive rearrangements. TCRdb's version of the immuneACCESS table is confined to in-frame rearrangements and falls short of the full clone set. An unresolved V gene accounts for under half of the shortfall where checked; the remainder is of unknown origin. From that table come the V and J calls and clone size; the DNA was used to work out D and trimming. This sample holds approximately 140,000 clones; approximately 87% were observed only once. The leading ten clones occupy 3.5% to 5% of the sample.

Enrolling through a virtual design, the prospective study's participants ranged in age from roughly 18 to 95 years and lived across some 23 United States geographic areas. To assign participants to cohorts, the prospective study relied on clinical history that participants themselves reported in a screening survey and a study questionnaire. In the prospective study, mobile phlebotomists collected whole blood, serum and a nasopharyngeal or oropharyngeal swab from each participant. Additional blood draws and questionnaires over an approximately two-month period could optionally be provided by prospective study participants. Blood samples from the prospective study were shipped frozen or at room temperature prior to DNA extraction.

The chain uses TRBV5-1 and TRBJ2-1; D gene: possibly TRBD2, on 6 matching bases. The receptor was isolated from a middle-aged man in a cohort exposed to, infected with or recovered from COVID-19 (not recorded which). The sample comprised PBMCs or T cells enriched from blood (not recorded which). The DNA is as follows: TGCGCCAGCAGAGCTAGCGCCTCCTACAATGAGCAGTTCTTC. This is translated as CASRASASYNEQFF. The CDR3 plus the reference TRBV5-1 and TRBJ2-1 genes for the other parts give the full variable domain: KAGVTQTPRYLIKTRGQQVTLSCSPISGHRSVSWYQQTPGQGLQFLFEYFSETQRNKGNFPGRFSGRQFSNSRSEMNVSTLELGDSALYLCASRASASYNEQFFGPGTRLTVL.